Each of the 28 T cell receptor beta chains below was sequenced from the same sample in a study of T cells in Graves' hyperthyroidism and ophthalmopathy. RNA transcripts served as the template for amplifying TCR beta CDR3 regions. With the HTBI primer set, the TCR CDR3 went through a first round of RT-PCR. MiXCR was run by TCRdb on the multiplex PCR reads, yielding one entry per CDR3 protein. The sample lists approximately 640,000 distinct CDR3 sequences, 17% occurring once. Sequencing was done on a sample of blood. The receptors were sampled from a man in his fifties or sixties with Graves' hyperthyroidism.

This clonotype was counted ten times or more. The chain has TRBV2 and TRBJ1-1; D unclear. The CDR3 is made up of 13 amino acids. Germline V CDR1 and CDR2: SNHLY, FYNNEI. The V end lost 9 bases, the J end lost 0 bases, and 11 bases lay between the germline ends. CDR3 sequence: CASLIELNTEAFF. CDR3 nucleotides: TGTGCCAGTTTAATAGAGTTGAACACTGAAGCTTTCTTT.

This clonotype was counted once. This chain links TRBV18 with TRBJ1-1, with D tentatively TRBD1 (6 bases). V lost 3 bases to trimming and J lost 5 bases, with 16 bases between them. There are 15 residues in the CDR3. Germline CDR1 is KGHSH and CDR2 is LQKENI. The CDR3 loop is CASSPTGLRETEAFF. CDR3 nucleotide sequence: TGTGCCAGCTCACCGACAGGTTTAAGGGAGACTGAAGCTTTCTTT.

This clonotype was found many times. This rearrangement joins TRBV3-1 to TRBJ1-1; no clear D gene. The CDR3 loop spans 14 amino acids. The V end lost 5 bases, the J end lost 6 bases, and 16 bases lay between the germline ends. Per germline, CDR1 LGHDT and CDR2 YNNKEL (reference sequence). The CDR3 loop reads CASSSKPSEAEAFF. The CDR3 DNA follows: TGTGCCAGCAGCTCCAAGCCTTCTGAAGCTGAAGCTTTCTTT.

This clonotype has a count of ten or more. This chain links TRBV6-2 or TRBV6-3 with TRBJ1-1, with D uncertain. Germline CDR1 and CDR2: MNHEY and SVGEGT. The CDR3 contains 15 residues. Trimming cost V 6 bases and J 1 base, with 15 bases left between them. CDR3 DNA: TGTGCCAGCAGCCCCGCGTCAGCCGGGAACACTGAAGCTTTCTTT. This encodes CASSPASAGNTEAFF.

This clonotype came up many times. This chain connects TRBV11-2 to TRBJ2-7; D perhaps matches TRBD2 (6 bases). Germline-derived CDR1 and CDR2 are SGHAT and FQNNGV. V shed 5 bases and J shed 5 bases, with 22 bases lying between them. This CDR3 has 16 amino acids. The CDR3 reads CASSPLLEGTRDEQYF. CDR3 bases: TGTGCCAGCAGCCCCCTTTTGGAGGGGACGAGGGACGAGCAGTACTTC.

This clonotype has at least ten counts. V usage is TRBV12-3 or TRBV12-4 and J usage is TRBJ1-2; tentative D call: TRBD1 (5 bases). Between the trimmed V and J ends, which lost 6 bases and 3 bases, there was a span of 17 bases. This CDR3 has 15 residues. CDR3 sequence (DNA): TGTGCCAGCAGCCGGGGCGGCAGGAGACACTATGGCTACACCTTC. It encodes CASSRGGRRHYGYTF.

About this clonotype itself: A much larger clone differs from this one at a single base, so this may be a read error. The chain employs TRBV12-3 or TRBV12-4 and TRBJ2-1; 8 bases are a match to TRBD2. The CDR3 consists of 16 residues. V gave up 6 bases and J gave up 2 bases; unmatched junction bases: 9. In DNA form, the CDR3 reads TGTGCCAGCAGCCTAGGGACTAGAAGCCCCTACAATGAGCAGTTCTTC. Protein sequence: CASSLGTRSPYNEQFF.

Notes on this clonotype: Germline is not matched at one junction end, which may reflect a read error. This chain uses TRBV2 with TRBJ2-5; TRBD2 agrees at 8 bases. CDR1 SNHLY and CDR2 FYNNEI come from the germline V gene. The CDR3 is made up of 16 amino acids. As DNA, the CDR3 is TGTGCCAGCAGTGATGTAGCGGGGACGGGGCAAGAGACCCAATACTTC. This gives the protein CASSDVAGTGQETQYF.

In its sample, this clonotype was seen many times. The chain joins TRBV6-1 to TRBJ2-1, with D possibly TRBD2 on 6 matching bases. The CDR3 totals 12 residues. Germline V gene data show CDR1 as MNHNS and CDR2 as SASEGT. The CDR3 reads CASGEAYNEQFF. CDR3 coding DNA: TGTGCTTCGGGAGAGGCGTACAATGAGCAGTTCTTC.

This clonotype has at least ten counts. This chain connects TRBV3-1 to TRBJ2-5; possibly TRBD2 for D (6 bases). CDR3 length: 14 amino acids. Germline V gives CDR1 LGHDT, CDR2 YNNKEL (reference sequence). V was shortened by 8 bases and J by 2 bases, with 15 bases between the two germline ends. CDR3 bases: TGTGCCAGCGGAATTACGGCGGGGCAAGAGACCCAGTACTTC. It translates to CASGITAGQETQYF.

This clonotype appeared a few times. The chain joins TRBV5-1 to TRBJ2-3; D is possibly TRBD1 (5 bases). V lost 4 bases, J lost 4 bases, and 10 bases lay in between. The CDR3 is 13 residues long. Germline V gives CDR1 SGHRS, CDR2 YFSETQ. The CDR3 loop reads CASSLTAPDTQYF. The CDR3 DNA reads as TGCGCCAGCAGCCTGACAGCGCCAGATACGCAGTATTTT.

V is TRBV11-2 and J is TRBJ1-5; possibly TRBD1 for D (5 bases). Per germline, CDR1 SGHAT and CDR2 FQNNGV. The length of the CDR3 is 16 residues. With 1 base removed from V and 6 bases from J, the gap between germline ends came to 16 bases. The CDR3 is CASSLGFGRGSQPQHF. The CDR3 DNA reads TGTGCCAGCAGCTTAGGGTTTGGGCGGGGGAGTCAGCCCCAGCATTTT.

This clonotype has ten or more counts. The rearrangement uses TRBV25-1 and TRBJ2-1; 7 bases are shared with TRBD2. This CDR3 is 16 amino acids long. The ends lost 5 bases at V and 0 bases at J; junction bases unmatched: 7. The germline V gene has CDR1 MGHDK and CDR2 SYGVNS. The CDR3 loop is CASSTPSGSSYNEQFF. The CDR3, as DNA: TGTGCCAGCAGTACTCCTAGCGGTAGCTCCTACAATGAGCAGTTCTTC.

A few counts support this clonotype. The genes are TRBV19 and TRBJ2-1, with 13 bases fitting TRBD2. CDR3 length: 17 amino acids. The V and J ends lost 3 bases and 4 bases, in that order; junction bases with no gene match: 6. CDR1 and CDR2 from the germline V gene are LNHDA and SQIVND (reference sequence). The CDR3: CASSIELAGGPYNEQFF. CDR3 DNA sequence: TGTGCCAGTAGTATTGAACTAGCGGGAGGGCCGTACAATGAGCAGTTCTTC.

This clonotype appeared once. As the CDR3 is not closed by the conserved phenylalanine or tryptophan, this likely results from a read error. The J gene is TRBJ2-3, the V gene TRBV11-2; unclear D gene. CDR1 is SGHAT and CDR2 is FQNNGV in the germline V gene. The CDR3 runs to 16 residues. The CDR3 DNA follows: TGTGCCAGCAACTTAGAGCGTTTAGGAGTCCGAGATACGCAGTATTGT. This gives the protein CASNLERLGVRDTQYC.

This clonotype was observed at least ten times. The chain joins TRBV7-2 to TRBJ2-7; no clear D gene. The germline CDR1 and CDR2 sequences are SGHTA and FQGNSA. The CDR3 sequence is 14 residues long. V was cut by 1 base and J by 3 bases, with 10 bases left in between. This chain's CDR3 is CASSLDLGSYEQYF. For the CDR3, the DNA is TGTGCCAGCAGCTTAGACCTAGGTAGCTACGAGCAGTACTTC.

This clonotype was counted ten times or more. The CDR3 DNA is TGTGCCAGCAGACCGACAGGGGGCTCCTACGAGCAGTACTTC. It yields the protein CASRPTGGSYEQYF. This chain joins TRBV12-3 or TRBV12-4 and TRBJ2-7; TRBD1 matches at 9 bases. This CDR3 is 14 amino acids long. Germline trimming cut 6 bases from V and 0 bases from J; bases unmatched to any gene: 3.

This clonotype was recorded at least ten times. The CDR3 region has the DNA TGTGCCAGCAGCTTAGGAGGACAACTCCGTAGTGAGCAGTTCTTC. Translation: CASSLGGQLRSEQFF. V and J are TRBV11-3 and TRBJ2-1, with D perhaps matching TRBD1 (5 bases). The V gene's germline CDR1 is SGHNT and CDR2 YENEEA. Trimming removed 1 base from V and 9 bases from J, with 16 bases in between. This CDR3 is 15 amino acids long.

The table lists this clonotype with many counts. V is TRBV11-2 and J is TRBJ2-3, with TRBD2 as a possible D gene (6 bases). Between the trimmed V and J ends, which lost 5 bases and 5 bases, there was a span of 11 bases. The germline V gene encodes CDR1 SGHAT and CDR2 FQNNGV. The CDR3 is 13 amino acids. The DNA for the CDR3 is TGTGCCAGCAGCCCGTCCGGGGGAGATACGCAGTATTTT. Translated: CASSPSGGDTQYF.

In this sample, this clonotype turned up a few times. At one end the junction does not follow the germline gene, possibly because of a read error. The chain joins TRBV12-3 or TRBV12-4 to TRBJ2-1; no reliable D call. This CDR3 is 12 amino acids long. CDR3 sequence reads: CAGSSRLVVQFF. In DNA, the CDR3 is TGTGCCGGCAGTTCCCGGTTGGTGGTGCAGTTCTTC.

This clonotype was recorded at least ten times. This chain joins TRBV12-3 or TRBV12-4 and TRBJ1-2; no firm D call. With 4 bases removed from V and 7 bases from J, the gap between germline ends came to 13 bases. This CDR3 is built from 13 residues. Written as DNA, the CDR3 is TGTGCCAGCAGTTCGGATTTGCTTTCTGGCTACACCTTC. Protein sequence: CASSSDLLSGYTF.

A few counts support this clonotype. V and J are TRBV28 and TRBJ2-7, with D possibly being TRBD2 (5 bases). Germline loops: CDR1 MDHEN, CDR2 SYDVKM. V gave up 6 bases and J gave up 4 bases, with 10 bases separating them. The CDR3 extends over 12 amino acids. CDR3 sequence reads: CASRAEPYEQYF. The CDR3, as DNA: TGTGCCAGCAGAGCGGAGCCTTACGAGCAGTACTTC.

As for this clonotype: An end of the junction does not agree with germline; a read error may underlie this. The rearrangement links TRBV28 to TRBJ2-6; perhaps TRBD1 as D (5 bases). The germline V gene has CDR1 MDHEN and CDR2 SYDVKM. This CDR3 is 12 amino acids long. CDR3 sequence: CAGSSGANVLIF. The DNA for the CDR3 is TGTGCCGGTAGCTCTGGGGCCAACGTCCTGATTTTC.

A note on this clonotype: Being one base from a much bigger clone, this may be a read error. The V gene is TRBV20-1, the J gene TRBJ1-1; TRBD1 agrees at 8 bases. The junction had 21 bases not matched to a gene; V was cut back by 3 bases and J by 0 bases. The germline CDR1 and CDR2 sequences are DFQATT and SNEGSKA (reference sequence). This CDR3 comprises 20 residues. CDR3 loop: CSASGTGREARKFMNTEAFF. The CDR3 DNA sequence: TGCAGTGCTAGCGGGACAGGCCGGGAGGCACGAAAATTCATGAACACTGAAGCTTTCTTT.

The chain combines TRBV4-1 with TRBJ2-5; 12 nucleotides agree with TRBD2. CDR1 is MGHRA, CDR2 YSYEKL, per germline. The ends lost 4 bases at V and 2 bases at J; junction bases unmatched: 14. CDR3 size: 19 residues. CDR3 DNA sequence: TGCGCCAGCAGCCGATTTCCGGGACTAGCGGGTGGAGGTCAAGAGACCCAGTACTTC. This gives the protein CASSRFPGLAGGGQETQYF.

The chain has TRBV7-8 and TRBJ2-7, with 7 bases fitting TRBD1. V was pared by 5 bases and J by 6 bases, with 7 bases of the junction left unmatched. Germline V gives CDR1 SGHVS, CDR2 FQNEAQ. CDR3 length equals 13 residues. The CDR3 DNA follows: TGTGCCAGCAGCGGCAGGGGGTACGGCGAGCAGTACTTC. The encoded protein is CASSGRGYGEQYF.

This clonotype was found many times. This chain joins TRBV2 and TRBJ2-7; 10 nucleotides align to TRBD1. V lost 8 bases, J lost 5 bases, and 9 bases stayed unmatched. This CDR3 has 14 residues. In germline, CDR1 is SNHLY, CDR2 FYNNEI. The CDR3 region is CASPGQGRIDEQYF. The CDR3 nucleotides are TGTGCCAGCCCGGGACAGGGGCGAATTGACGAGCAGTACTTC.

Details on this clonotype: Since a much larger clone is just one base distant, this may be a read error. The gene calls are TRBV6-2 or TRBV6-3 and TRBJ2-2, with TRBD2 identical over 11 bases. Trimming removed 4 bases from V and 4 bases from J; junction bases left unmatched: 5. The CDR3 loop spans 16 amino acids. In germline, CDR1 is MNHEY, CDR2 SVGEGT. This CDR3 reads CASSSPGLAVTGELFF. DNA of the CDR3: TGTGCCAGCAGTTCTCCGGGACTAGCGGTCACCGGGGAGCTGTTTTTT.